The 28 T cell receptor beta chains reported below all come from one sample, sequenced in a study of T cells after yellow fever vaccination. TCRdb processed the 5' RACE reads anew with MiXCR; each CDR3 protein has one entry. Here the sample spans approximately 300,000 distinct CDR3 sequences, around 7% being singletons. Sample: PBMCs, taken around 45 days after the first yellow fever vaccination. These receptor sequences come from a man younger than 35 who received the YFV17D yellow fever vaccine.

This clonotype was picked up a small number of times. The J gene is TRBJ2-2, the V gene TRBV7-2; D is ambiguous. The CDR3 runs 11 residues. V lost 5 bases, J lost 7 bases, and 5 bases lay in between. The germline CDR1 and CDR2 sequences are SGHTA and FQGNSA. CDR3 sequence (DNA): TGTGCCAGCAGCATATTCGGGGAGCTGTTTTTT. Translated: CASSIFGELFF.

The chain couples TRBV5-5 to TRBJ2-5, with D perhaps matching TRBD2 (5 bases). V lost 2 bases and J lost 4, with 12 bases in between. Germline CDR1 SGHKS, CDR2 YYEKEE (reference sequence). This CDR3 contains 14 residues. The CDR3 loop is CASSLWLGAETQYF. CDR3 DNA sequence: TGTGCCAGCAGCTTATGGTTGGGAGCAGAGACCCAGTACTTC.

This clonotype occurred many times. The chain employs TRBV7-2 and TRBJ2-1, with 8 bases identical to TRBD1. V lost 5 bases and J lost 3; bases outside the gene matches: 9. The length of the CDR3 is 16 residues. Germline loops: CDR1 SGHTA, CDR2 FQGNSA. The CDR3 DNA reads as TGTGCCAGCAGCGGCCCGGACAGGGTAAACTACAATGAGCAGTTCTTC. Translating it yields CASSGPDRVNYNEQFF.

This clonotype has a handful of counts. The chain combines TRBV11-2 with TRBJ2-3; TRBD2 agrees at 8 bases. The length of the CDR3 is 16 residues. J was trimmed by 2 bases and V by 1 base; bases with no gene match: 5. CDR1 is SGHAT and CDR2 is FQNNGV in the germline V gene. This CDR3 is CASSLGGGGFTDTQYF. DNA of the CDR3: TGTGCCAGCAGCTTAGGAGGCGGGGGGTTCACAGATACGCAGTATTTT.

At least ten counts were recorded for this clonotype. The rearrangement joins TRBV9 to TRBJ2-5; D may match TRBD1 or TRBD2 (5 bases each). Deletions cut 4 bases from V and 5 bases from J, with 15 bases between. There are 14 residues in the CDR3. From germline, CDR1 is SGDLS and CDR2 YYNGEE. CDR3 DNA: TGTGCCAGCAGCCAGTTCTGGGGGATTGAGACCCAGTACTTC. Translating gives CASSQFWGIETQYF.

The table lists this clonotype with a few counts. The rearrangement links TRBV24-1 to TRBJ2-3; TRBD1 aligns across 8 bases. The CDR3 length is 16 residues. Per the germline V gene, CDR1 is KGHDR and CDR2 is SFDVKD. V dropped 4 bases and J dropped 3; count of bases not matched to a gene: 8. The CDR3 reads CATSDAGQGRTDTQYF. The CDR3 nucleotides are TGTGCCACCAGTGACGCCGGACAGGGTAGGACAGATACGCAGTATTTT.

The chain recombines TRBV18 with TRBJ2-5; D unresolved. V was pared by 1 base and J by 6 bases, with 6 bases between. The CDR3 has 12 amino acids. Germline values: CDR1 KGHSH, CDR2 LQKENI. The DNA of the CDR3 is TGTGCCAGCTCACCACAGCAAAAGACCCAGTACTTC. Encoded protein: CASSPQQKTQYF.

V usage is TRBV4-3 and J usage is TRBJ2-3; D perhaps matches TRBD1 (5 bases). There are 17 residues in the CDR3. The germline gives CDR1 LGHNA, CDR2 YSLEER. Trimming pared 2 bases from V and 2 bases from J, leaving 17 bases between. CDR3 in amino acids: CASSQKSIWGVTDTQYF. The CDR3 DNA is TGCGCCAGCAGCCAAAAATCGATTTGGGGCGTCACAGATACGCAGTATTTT.

This clonotype was counted a few times. The CDR3 coding sequence is TGCGCCAGCAGCCTTATACCGACAGGGGTGTTGGGGGAGCTGTTTTTT. Translation: CASSLIPTGVLGELFF. This rearrangement joins TRBV5-1 to TRBJ2-2; 8 bases agree with TRBD1. Trimming cost V 4 bases and J 8 bases; bases outside gene matches: 13. This CDR3 is built from 16 residues. Germline assignment: CDR1 SGHRS and CDR2 YFSETQ.

The gene calls are TRBV2 and TRBJ2-7; unclear D gene. Trimming took 2 bases from V and 4 from J, leaving 15 bases between them. The CDR3 loop spans 15 amino acids. The V gene's germline CDR1 is SNHLY and CDR2 FYNNEI. The CDR3 protein is CASSEIGTPFYEQYF. For the CDR3, the DNA is TGTGCCAGCAGTGAAATCGGCACTCCGTTTTACGAGCAGTACTTC.

This clonotype came up a few times. The CDR3: CASSQDLQGIKYF. DNA of the CDR3: TGCGCCAGCAGCCAAGATCTACAGGGTATTAAGTATTTT. The chain recombines TRBV4-3 with TRBJ2-3; tentative D call: TRBD1 (6 bases). Germline loops: CDR1 LGHNA, CDR2 YSLEER. Trimming took 0 bases from V and 13 from J, leaving 14 bases between them. The CDR3 is made up of 13 amino acids.

V gene TRBV7-3 combines with J gene TRBJ2-3; no firm D call. CDR1 and CDR2 from the germline V gene are SGHTA and FQGTGA. Trimming removed 1 base at V and 4 bases at J, with 6 bases between. This CDR3 comprises 13 residues. The chain's CDR3 is CASSLKPADTQYF. CDR3 DNA sequence: TGTGCCAGCAGCTTAAAGCCGGCAGATACGCAGTATTTT.

This clonotype has a handful of counts. The gene calls are TRBV4-1 and TRBJ2-3; 8 nucleotides line up with TRBD2. Germline V gives CDR1 MGHRA, CDR2 YSYEKL. V was pared by 4 bases and J by 11 bases, with 8 bases of the junction left unmatched. CDR3 length equals 13 residues. CDR3 bases: TGCGCCAGCAGCCCGGGACTAGTCCTTGTGCAGTATTTT. Its translation: CASSPGLVLVQYF.

This clonotype was seen ten or more times. The chain joins TRBV7-8 to TRBJ2-2; perhaps TRBD1 as D (6 bases). The CDR3 spans 14 residues. V lost 4 bases, J lost 5 bases, and 11 bases lay in between. Germline V gene sequence: CDR1 SGHVS, CDR2 FQNEAQ. This CDR3 reads CASSYSGVTGELFF. CDR3 DNA: TGTGCCAGCAGCTACTCAGGGGTTACCGGGGAGCTGTTTTTT.

This clonotype was counted a few times. The DNA for the CDR3 is TGTGCCAGCAGTTTAAGGGGCCTAGGCACCTACGAGCAGTACTTC. As protein: CASSLRGLGTYEQYF. The chain couples TRBV12-3 or TRBV12-4 to TRBJ2-7; possible D gene TRBD1, 5 bases. V lost 2 bases to trimming and J lost 2 bases, with 13 bases between them. The CDR3 consists of 15 residues.

This clonotype came up a few times. The J gene is TRBJ2-5, the V gene TRBV20-1; 8 bases are a match to TRBD2. The CDR3 is 12 residues long. Germline CDR1 and CDR2: DFQATT and SNEGSKA (reference sequence). V was clipped by 4 bases and J by 4 bases; unmatched bases: 2. The CDR3 loop reads CSAMTSAETQYF. For the CDR3, the DNA is TGCAGTGCTATGACTAGCGCAGAGACCCAGTACTTC.

This rearrangement joins TRBV7-9 to TRBJ2-5, with TRBD1 as a possible D gene (6 bases). This CDR3 spans 14 amino acids. The germline V gene has CDR1 SEHNR and CDR2 FQNEAQ (reference sequence). V lost 3 bases, J lost 7 bases, and 15 bases lay in between. CDR3 loop: CASSFKGVLATQYF. DNA of the CDR3: TGTGCCAGCAGCTTCAAGGGGGTCTTAGCGACCCAGTACTTC.

Remarks on this clonotype: A much larger clone sits a single nucleotide away, making a read error possible. The rearrangement links TRBV12-3 or TRBV12-4 to TRBJ2-3; a possible D gene is TRBD1 (5 bases). V shed 6 bases and J shed 4 bases, with 14 bases lying between them. The CDR3 is 14 amino acids. The CDR3 is CASSPTEVPDTQYF. The CDR3 DNA follows: TGTGCCAGCAGCCCGACAGAGGTTCCAGATACGCAGTATTTT.

V is TRBV9 and J is TRBJ1-1; weak D call: TRBD1 (6 bases). CDR3 length equals 15 residues. With 4 bases removed from V and 3 bases from J, the gap between germline ends came to 16 bases. CDR1 is SGDLS, CDR2 YYNGEE, per germline. The CDR3 DNA reads as TGTGCCAGCAGCAAGGGGGGGGGGTGGTACACTGAAGCTTTCTTT. Its translation: CASSKGGGWYTEAFF.

This clonotype was counted between two and nine times. The rearrangement links TRBV30 to TRBJ2-5; TRBD2 aligns across 7 bases. CDR3 length: 13 amino acids. V was clipped by 3 bases and J by 5 bases; unmatched bases: 6. Germline V CDR1 and CDR2: GTSNPN, SVGIG (reference sequence). CDR3 DNA sequence: TGTGCCTGGAGCGTTGTGGGAGGGGAGACCCAGTACTTC. Translating gives CAWSVVGGETQYF.

This clonotype has at least ten counts. The chain joins TRBV27 to TRBJ2-4; 8 bases match TRBD2. The CDR3 length is 19 residues. Germline CDR1 and CDR2: MNHEY and SMNVEV (reference sequence). The ends lost 1 base at V and 0 bases at J; junction bases unmatched: 11. CDR3 DNA: TGTGCCAGCAGTTTATTCGGGCGAGCGGGGGCCGGAGCCAAAAACATTCAGTACTTC. This sequence encodes CASSLFGRAGAGAKNIQYF.

The table lists this clonotype with many counts. The V call is TRBV7-2, the J call TRBJ2-7; D might be TRBD2 (5 bases). Trimming left V 2 bases short and J 1 base short, with 9 bases between. Looked up from germline, CDR1 is SGHTA and CDR2 is FQGNSA. The CDR3 loop spans 14 amino acids. CDR3 bases: TGTGCCAGCAGCTTAACGGGGTCATCCTACGAGCAGTACTTC. This gives the protein CASSLTGSSYEQYF.

This chain links TRBV12-3 or TRBV12-4 with TRBJ2-2; 10 bases align to TRBD1. With V trimmed by 3 bases and J by 4 bases, 5 bases remained unmatched. The CDR3 extends over 16 amino acids. The DNA of the CDR3 is TGTGCCAGCAGTTTCGGGACAGGGGAAGGCACCGGGGAGCTGTTTTTT. Amino acid sequence: CASSFGTGEGTGELFF.

Only a few counts were recorded for this clonotype. The gene calls are TRBV18 and TRBJ2-7; D not resolved. V lost 4 bases and J lost 9, with 16 bases in between. CDR1 KGHSH and CDR2 LQKENI come from the germline V gene. The CDR3 spans 13 residues. The CDR3: CASSLGSLDVQYV. Written as DNA, the CDR3 is TGTGCCAGCTCACTGGGCAGTCTAGATGTGCAGTACGTC.

The chain uses TRBV20-1 and TRBJ2-1; perhaps TRBD2 as D (6 bases). The V end was cut by 3 bases, the J end by 8 bases, with 17 bases between. Germline V lookup: CDR1 DFQATT, CDR2 SNEGSKA (reference sequence). This CDR3 is built from 14 residues. CDR3 residues: CSASLGGARDEQFF. CDR3 DNA sequence: TGCAGTGCTAGTCTGGGCGGGGCCAGGGATGAGCAGTTCTTC.

In this sample, this clonotype turned up a few times. This chain uses TRBV4-3 with TRBJ1-6; a weak D match, TRBD1 (6 bases). Trimming took 8 bases from V and 5 from J, leaving 13 bases between them. CDR1 and CDR2 from the germline V gene are LGHNA and YSLEER. The CDR3 length is 14 residues. The CDR3 DNA follows: TGCGCCAGCGGTTTGAGGGGGAATAATTCACCCCTCCACTTT. Its protein product is CASGLRGNNSPLHF.

The chain has TRBV6-2 or TRBV6-3 and TRBJ1-1; the match to TRBD1 covers 9 bases. This CDR3 contains 20 residues. V lost 0 bases, J lost 3 bases, and 17 bases stayed unmatched. Germline V gives CDR1 MNHEY, CDR2 SVGEGT. CDR3 nucleotides: TGTGCCAGCAGTTACTCGTTTTATAGTCGGGACAGGGCCCGGGACACTGAAGCTTTCTTT. Translation: CASSYSFYSRDRARDTEAFF.

The chain has TRBV28 and TRBJ1-5; D perhaps matches TRBD1 (5 bases). Per germline, CDR1 MDHEN and CDR2 SYDVKM. With 1 base removed from V and 0 bases from J, the gap between germline ends came to 10 bases. The CDR3 spans 16 residues. The CDR3 DNA reads as TGTGCCAGCAGTTTATTTTTGGGGACTAGCAATCAGCCCCAGCATTTT. Translated: CASSLFLGTSNQPQHF.